The next 26 T cell receptor beta chains were all read from a single sample in a study of CD8 T cells in ankylosing spondylitis. TCRdb re-called the 5' RACE reads through MiXCR, storing one row per CDR3 protein. The sample has more than 250,000 distinct CDR3 sequences; 6.5% to 10% are singletons. Study-wide points: Apparently characteristic of ankylosing spondylitis blood was a TCR beta motif (about eight highly homologous variants).

These receptors have no known antigen. Sequenced material: blood, either unsorted or a sorted T cell fraction (not recorded which). The origin of the receptors is a male donor with ankylosing spondylitis.

This clonotype was counted at least ten times. This sequence joins TRBV5-5 and TRBJ2-2; 10 positions match TRBD2. Germline loops: CDR1 SGHKS, CDR2 YYEKEE (reference sequence). Losses at the gene ends were 2 bases for V and 5 bases for J; bases not matched to a gene: 6. This CDR3 is 16 amino acids long. DNA of the CDR3: TGTGCCAGCAGCTTAAGCGGGAGGGCCGGGACCGGGGAGCTGTTTTTT. This codes for CASSLSGRAGTGELFF.

This clonotype was seen ten or more times. J is TRBJ1-2 and V is TRBV5-1; no clear D. Per germline, CDR1 SGHRS and CDR2 YFSETQ. The CDR3 runs to 14 residues. Trimming pared 0 bases from V and 3 bases from J, leaving 9 bases between. As DNA, the CDR3 is TGCGCCAGCAGCTTGGCCCTGGCAGACTATGGCTACACCTTC. Translating gives CASSLALADYGYTF.

This chain joins TRBV20-1 and TRBJ2-7; TRBD1 aligns across 10 bases. The CDR3 totals 13 residues. Germline values: CDR1 DFQATT, CDR2 SNEGSKA (reference sequence). CDR3 DNA: TGCTCTAGCGGCGGGACAGGGGACCACGAGCAGTACTTC. It yields the protein CSSGGTGDHEQYF.

This clonotype appeared many times. The rearrangement joins TRBV2 to TRBJ2-2, with D perhaps TRBD2 (5 bases). This CDR3 is 15 amino acids long. V gave up 3 bases and J gave up 5 bases, with 13 bases separating them. The germline gives CDR1 SNHLY, CDR2 FYNNEI. The CDR3 is CASSEIGIGTGELFF. CDR3 coding DNA: TGTGCCAGCAGTGAGATCGGGATCGGGACCGGGGAGCTGTTTTTT.

The sample holds a few counts of this clonotype. This chain uses TRBV6-1 with TRBJ2-3, with unresolved D. CDR1 is MNHNS, CDR2 SASEGT, per germline. V gave up 2 bases and J gave up 2 bases, with 5 bases separating them. The CDR3 consists of 13 residues. The CDR3 coding sequence is TGTGCCAGCAGTGAACAGTTCACAGATACGCAGTATTTT. Protein product: CASSEQFTDTQYF.

This clonotype was observed a handful of times. The chain couples TRBV5-1 to TRBJ1-1; possible D gene TRBD1, 6 bases. The CDR3 is made up of 15 amino acids. CDR1 SGHRS and CDR2 YFSETQ come from the germline V gene. Trimming took off 3 bases at V and 1 base at J, with 13 bases between the two ends. The CDR3 loop is CASSWGGAWNTEAFF. The CDR3 DNA reads TGCGCCAGCAGCTGGGGGGGGGCTTGGAACACTGAAGCTTTCTTT. Supplemented by reference TRBV5-1 and TRBJ1-1, the full variable domain reads KAGVTQTPRYLIKTRGQQVTLSCSPISGHRSVSWYQQTPGQGLQFLFEYFSETQRNKGNFPGRFSGRQFSNSRSEMNVSTLELGDSALYLCASSWGGAWNTEAFFGQGTRLTVV.

This clonotype occurred many times. The CDR3 loop reads CASSVDRDSYSTDTQYF. The CDR3 DNA follows: TGTGCCAGCAGCGTGGACCGGGACAGCTATAGCACAGATACGCAGTATTTT. V and J are TRBV5-6 and TRBJ2-3; 7 bases align to TRBD1. The J segment lost 0 bases and the V segment lost 4 bases, leaving 11 bases of the junction unmatched. Germline CDR1 reads SGHDT; CDR2 reads YYEEEE. This CDR3 comprises 17 residues.

The V call is TRBV7-2, the J call TRBJ2-7; 7 nucleotides match TRBD2. The CDR3 covers 13 residues. Trimming at V came to 1 base and at J to 6 bases, leaving 3 bases not matched to a gene. CDR1 and CDR2 (germline): SGHTA, FQGNSA. The CDR3 loop reads CASSLGEGLEQYF. DNA of the CDR3: TGTGCCAGCAGCTTAGGGGAGGGGCTCGAGCAGTACTTC.

This clonotype was detected a few times. This chain connects TRBV20-1 to TRBJ1-5; D might be TRBD1 (5 bases). Germline CDR1 DFQATT, CDR2 SNEGSKA (reference sequence). With 6 bases removed from V and 9 bases from J, the gap between germline ends came to 9 bases. There are 10 residues in the CDR3. The CDR3 loop reads CSAGQTPQHF. In DNA, the CDR3 is TGCAGTGCCGGACAAACGCCCCAGCATTTT.

This chain connects TRBV30 to TRBJ2-7; D is unresolved. Per germline, CDR1 GTSNPN and CDR2 SVGIG (reference sequence). V lost 5 bases and J 6 bases, leaving 17 bases between the germline ends. The CDR3 length is 13 residues. In DNA form, the CDR3 reads TGTGCCTGGGAGAAGGATAGGGTTTTCGAGCAGTACTTC. Amino acids: CAWEKDRVFEQYF.

The rearrangement uses TRBV28 and TRBJ1-5, with D maybe TRBD1 (5 bases). The CDR3 runs 16 residues. The ends were cut back, 3 bases at V and 5 bases at J, with 17 bases in the middle. Germline V CDR1 and CDR2: MDHEN, SYDVKM. CDR3 sequence reads: CASSFIDRGLDQPQHF. The CDR3 region has the DNA TGTGCCAGCAGTTTTATCGACAGAGGGCTGGATCAGCCCCAGCATTTT. Using reference TRBV28 and TRBJ1-5 for the parts outside the CDR3, the full variable domain is DVKVTQSSRYLVKRTGEKVFLECVQDMDHENMFWYRQDPGLGLRLIYFSYDVKMKEKGDIPEGYSVSREKKERFSLILESASTNQTSMYLCASSFIDRGLDQPQHFGDGTRLSIL.

The gene calls are TRBV27 and TRBJ2-7; D is ambiguous. Germline V CDR1 and CDR2: MNHEY, SMNVEV (reference sequence). The CDR3 runs to 13 residues. Trimming stripped 3 bases from V and 3 bases from J, with 9 bases between. The CDR3 loop is CASSFSSRYEQYF. The CDR3, as DNA: TGTGCCAGCAGTTTTTCCAGCCGCTACGAGCAGTACTTC.

A few counts support this clonotype. V gene TRBV9 combines with J gene TRBJ2-1; 10 bases align to TRBD2. The CDR3 consists of 15 residues. V shed 3 bases, J shed 4 bases, and the junction held 4 bases outside the gene matches. Germline V gives CDR1 SGDLS, CDR2 YYNGEE. The CDR3 here is CASSAGTSDYNEQFF. CDR3 bases: TGTGCCAGCAGCGCCGGGACTAGCGATTACAATGAGCAGTTCTTC.

In its sample, this clonotype was seen many times. This CDR3 is CASSFGPTNGYTF. DNA of the CDR3: TGCGCCAGCAGCTTTGGACCAACAAATGGCTACACCTTC. V is TRBV5-1 and J is TRBJ1-2; D remains ambiguous. Germline assignment: CDR1 SGHRS and CDR2 YFSETQ. This CDR3 is 13 amino acids long. V was shortened by 2 bases and J by 6 bases, with 11 bases between the two germline ends.

This clonotype came up a few times. The V and J genes are TRBV28 and TRBJ2-7; D is uncertain. CDR3 size: 13 residues. The germline V and J ends were trimmed by 6 bases and 5 bases, with 14 bases remaining between them. Germline assignment: CDR1 MDHEN and CDR2 SYDVKM. The CDR3 loop is CASSPGYRDEQYF. CDR3 DNA: TGTGCCAGCAGCCCAGGATACCGGGACGAGCAGTACTTC.

The V gene is TRBV5-1, the J gene TRBJ2-7; 7 bases map to TRBD2. The CDR3 has 13 amino acids. The germline CDR1 and CDR2 sequences are SGHRS and YFSETQ. Germline trimming cut 2 bases from V and 6 bases from J; bases unmatched to any gene: 5. CDR3 sequence (DNA): TGCGCCAGCAGCTTCGCGGCGGGGGTCGAGCAGTACTTC. As protein: CASSFAAGVEQYF. Supplemented by reference TRBV5-1 and TRBJ2-7, the full variable domain reads KAGVTQTPRYLIKTRGQQVTLSCSPISGHRSVSWYQQTPGQGLQFLFEYFSETQRNKGNFPGRFSGRQFSNSRSEMNVSTLELGDSALYLCASSFAAGVEQYFGPGTRLTVT.

The V and J genes are TRBV20-1 and TRBJ2-5, with D possibly matching TRBD2 (6 bases). The germline gives CDR1 DFQATT, CDR2 SNEGSKA (reference sequence). V gave up 3 bases and J gave up 4 bases, with 9 bases separating them. The CDR3 spans 12 residues. CDR3 coding DNA: TGCAGTGCTAGCGGCGGGGTAGAGACCCAGTACTTC. Amino acid sequence: CSASGGVETQYF.

In this sample, this clonotype turned up a few times. This chain joins TRBV29-1 and TRBJ1-1; TRBD1 matches 9 bases. Per the germline V gene, CDR1 is SQVTM and CDR2 is ANQGSEA. The CDR3 covers 12 residues. Losses at the gene ends were 7 bases for V and 6 bases for J; bases not matched to a gene: 6. DNA for the CDR3: TGCAGCGCCTACAGGGGGCCGGCTGAAGCTTTCTTT. It is translated as CSAYRGPAEAFF.

This clonotype was seen many times. The J gene is TRBJ1-4, the V gene TRBV5-1; D possibly corresponds to TRBD1 (6 bases). The V gene's germline CDR1 is SGHRS and CDR2 YFSETQ. Between the trimmed V and J ends, which lost 7 bases and 5 bases, there was a span of 12 bases. This CDR3 contains 13 residues. The CDR3 sequence is CASHRDQNEKLFF. The CDR3 DNA reads as TGCGCCAGCCACAGGGACCAAAATGAAAAACTGTTTTTT. Variable domain in full (rest from reference TRBV5-1 and TRBJ1-4): KAGVTQTPRYLIKTRGQQVTLSCSPISGHRSVSWYQQTPGQGLQFLFEYFSETQRNKGNFPGRFSGRQFSNSRSEMNVSTLELGDSALYLCASHRDQNEKLFFGSGTQLSVL.

The chain employs TRBV5-1 and TRBJ1-3, with 10 bases aligning to TRBD1. This CDR3 comprises 16 residues. Germline V lookup: CDR1 SGHRS, CDR2 YFSETQ. The junction had 2 bases not matched to a gene; V was cut back by 0 bases and J by 2 bases. DNA for the CDR3: TGCGCCAGCAGCTTGGGGGACAGGGGAGCTGGAAACACCATATATTTT. Translating it yields CASSLGDRGAGNTIYF. Complete variable domain (other parts from reference TRBV5-1 and TRBJ1-3): KAGVTQTPRYLIKTRGQQVTLSCSPISGHRSVSWYQQTPGQGLQFLFEYFSETQRNKGNFPGRFSGRQFSNSRSEMNVSTLELGDSALYLCASSLGDRGAGNTIYFGEGSWLTVV.

This clonotype was recorded a few times. V usage is TRBV12-3 or TRBV12-4 and J usage is TRBJ2-7, with 11 bases matching TRBD1. Trimming at V came to 7 bases and at J to 4 bases, leaving 6 bases not matched to a gene. The CDR3 runs 14 residues. CDR3 bases: TGTGCCAGCAAAACGGGACAGGGGGTGTACGAGCAGTACTTC. Translated: CASKTGQGVYEQYF.

This clonotype was found many times. The chain links TRBV3-1 to TRBJ2-3; 7 bases match TRBD2. This CDR3 contains 16 residues. In germline, CDR1 is LGHDT, CDR2 YNNKEL (reference sequence). J was trimmed by 2 bases and V by 4 bases; bases with no gene match: 9. CDR3 bases: TGTGCCAGCAGCCGGACTAGTAGTCCGACCACAGATACGCAGTATTTT. Amino acid sequence: CASSRTSSPTTDTQYF.

This clonotype was picked up a small number of times. The genes are TRBV28 and TRBJ2-1; TRBD2 matches 9 bases. Germline lookup yields CDR1 MDHEN and CDR2 SYDVKM. The CDR3 has 14 residues. CDR3 DNA sequence: TGTCGGGCGGGAGGGCTAGGGACCTACAATGAGCAGTTCTTC. It is translated as CRAGGLGTYNEQFF.

This rearrangement joins TRBV23-1 to TRBJ2-5; D gene uncertain. TRBV23-1 is sorted into the ORF group, with uncertain function. CDR3 length: 12 residues. The V and J ends lost 1 base and 4 bases respectively, with 4 bases between them. This chain's CDR3 is CASSQFVETQYF. For the CDR3, the DNA is TGCGCCAGCAGTCAATTTGTAGAGACCCAGTACTTC.

The chain links TRBV15 to TRBJ2-3; 8 bases line up with TRBD1. V was pared by 2 bases and J by 3 bases, with 4 bases of the junction left unmatched. The CDR3 length is 15 residues. Germline-derived CDR1 and CDR2 are LNHNV and YYDKDF (reference sequence). The CDR3 DNA follows: TGTGCCACCAGCAGATCGGACAGGGAGACAGATACGCAGTATTTT. Translation gives CATSRSDRETDTQYF.

V usage is TRBV29-1 and J usage is TRBJ2-1; D gene uncertain. The V gene's germline CDR1 is SQVTM and CDR2 ANQGSEA. This CDR3 has 11 residues. V lost 4 bases and J lost 9, with 10 bases in between. CDR3 bases: TGCAGCGTTGGGGATTGGAGTGAGCAGTTCTTC. Translated: CSVGDWSEQFF.